What follows are 2 T cell receptor beta chains derived from one specimen sequenced in a study of T-cell memory formation after mild COVID-19. TCRdb redid the calling of the 5' RACE reads with MiXCR, one entry per CDR3 protein. The sample holds 95,000 to 110,000 distinct CDR3 sequences, approximately 15% seen once. Material for sequencing was PBMCs or a T cell subset sorted from them (not recorded which). These receptors all stem from a young man who had mild COVID-19 (a few samples of this study predate the infection). Cell type and time point are not known.

This clonotype showed up just a few times. V gene TRBV28 combines with J gene TRBJ2-5, with TRBD2 as a possible D gene (7 bases). CDR1 and CDR2 from the germline V gene are MDHEN and SYDVKM. The V gene lost 7 bases and the J gene lost 5 bases, with 14 bases spanning the gap. CDR3 length: 13 amino acids. CDR3 residues: CASTRPGGETQYF. CDR3 DNA sequence: TGTGCCAGCACCAGACCGGGGGGCGAGACCCAGTACTTC.

This clonotype was picked up a small number of times. The J gene is TRBJ2-1, the V gene TRBV9; the D gene is possibly TRBD2 (5 bases). In germline, CDR1 is SGDLS, CDR2 YYNGEE. Trimming stripped 0 bases from V and 7 bases from J, with 14 bases between. The CDR3 is 15 amino acids. CDR3 region: CASSVGFNGVNEQFF. Written as DNA, the CDR3 is TGTGCCAGCAGCGTAGGTTTTAACGGGGTAAATGAGCAGTTCTTC.